These 2 T cell receptor beta chains were sequenced from one sample in a study of T cell repertoires in cytomegalovirus infection. Their target antigens are unknown. TCRdb re-derived calls from the reads in MiXCR, one entry per CDR3 protein. Of roughly 80,000 distinct CDR3 sequences detected, under 30% appear once; the ten largest clones hold approximately 48%. The sample here was CD8+ T cells from cultured PBMCs, taken from culture after CMV antigen stimulation. The receptors derive from a human donor in good health (CMV status not recorded). Some clones in this sample may be carry-over from other donors' samples.

The chain carries TRBV11-1 and TRBJ2-7; D perhaps matches TRBD1 (6 bases). V shed 10 bases and J shed 0 bases, with 10 bases lying between them. This CDR3 contains 12 residues. Germline lookup yields CDR1 SGHAT and CDR2 FQDESV (reference sequence). The CDR3 region is CATEGVSYEQYF. CDR3 coding DNA: TGTGCCACCGAGGGGGTCTCCTACGAGCAGTACTTC.

This clonotype was seen repeatedly, ten times or more. This chain joins TRBV7-2 and TRBJ2-1; tentatively, D is TRBD2 (5 bases). CDR1 is SGHTA, CDR2 FQGNSA, per germline. V dropped 8 bases and J dropped 3 bases, with 17 bases sitting between them. The CDR3 totals 15 residues. The CDR3: CASCSVPTGYNEQFF. The DNA for the CDR3 is TGTGCCAGCTGTAGCGTCCCGACGGGCTACAATGAGCAGTTCTTC.